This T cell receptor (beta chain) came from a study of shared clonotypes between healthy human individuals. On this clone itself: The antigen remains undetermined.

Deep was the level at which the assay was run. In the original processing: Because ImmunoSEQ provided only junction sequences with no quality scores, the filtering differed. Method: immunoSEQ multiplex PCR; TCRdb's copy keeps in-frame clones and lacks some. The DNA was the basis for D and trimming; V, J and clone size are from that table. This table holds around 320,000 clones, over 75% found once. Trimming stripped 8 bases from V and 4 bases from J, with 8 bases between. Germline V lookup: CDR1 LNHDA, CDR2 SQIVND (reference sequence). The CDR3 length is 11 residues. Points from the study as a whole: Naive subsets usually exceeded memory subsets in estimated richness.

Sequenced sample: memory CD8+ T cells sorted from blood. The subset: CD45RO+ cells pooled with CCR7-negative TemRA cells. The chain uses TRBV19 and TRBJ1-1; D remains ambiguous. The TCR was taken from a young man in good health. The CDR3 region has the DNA TGTGCCAGTTTTCAACCCACTGAAGCTTTCTTT. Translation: CASFQPTEAFF.